The T cell receptor beta chain described here comes from a study of control samples from healthy donors and cancer patients. Trimming stripped 0 bases from V and 6 bases from J, with 6 bases between. CDR3 length equals 13 residues. Clones were sequenced by immunoSEQ multiplex PCR, and TCRdb holds only the in-frame ones, with some missing. Of about 83,000 clones detected, 91% appear once; the ten largest clones hold roughly 14%. Sequencing used blood. The sequence was collected from a young man in good health. The chain combines TRBV12-3 or TRBV12-4 with TRBJ1-5; D is unresolved. In DNA, the CDR3 is TGTGCCAGCAGTTTAGCAGAGAGTCAGCCCCAGCATTTT. It encodes CASSLAESQPQHF.